What follows describes a single T cell receptor beta chain. V gave up 3 bases and J gave up 4 bases, with 16 bases separating them. Germline V gene lookup returns CDR1 MDHEN and CDR2 SYDVKM. This CDR3 contains 16 residues. MiXCR, applied by TCRdb to the RT-PCR reads, yields one record per CDR3 protein. The repertoire has about 700,000 distinct CDR3 sequences, 14% of them found once; the top ten carry roughly 3.9%. The origin of this receptor is a female donor in good health, serving as a healthy control. The sample consisted of memory CD4+ T cells from blood. The V and J genes are TRBV28 and TRBJ1-5, with a tentative D call TRBD1 (6 bases). The CDR3 DNA reads as TGTGCCAGCAGTTTTATGGGGTGGCAGGGGAATCAGCCCCAGCATTTT. Translation: CASSFMGWQGNQPQHF.